This is a list of T cell receptor beta chains from one sample in a study. The protocol was immunoSEQ multiplex PCR, while the TCRdb copy is restricted to in-frame clones and leaves out a portion. This table has around 50,000 clones, just over 90% appearing once. The sequencing sample was made of PBMCs. These receptors all stem from a man aged 40-49 years with rheumatoid arthritis. CDR3s include the opening cysteine and the closing phenylalanine or tryptophan. Rows give clone size only sometimes, using once, few, many, or a class for an expanded clone.

clone size: NA; V gene: TRBV9; J gene: TRBJ1-1; CDR3 protein: CASSATGTGGEAFF
clone size: NA; V gene: TRBV6-2/TRBV6-3; J gene: TRBJ2-7; CDR3 protein: CASSYFREVIAQYF
clone size: NA; V gene: TRBV5-1; J gene: TRBJ2-7; CDR3 protein: CASSLGAVLDEQYF
clone size: NA; V gene: TRBV6-1; J gene: TRBJ1-1; CDR3 protein: CASSEQANTEAFF
clone size: NA; V gene: TRBV27; J gene: TRBJ2-7; CDR3 protein: CASSLSLHSTYEQYF
clone size: NA; V gene: TRBV7-9; J gene: TRBJ1-2; CDR3 protein: CAYTGSNYGYTF
clone size: NA; V gene: TRBV10-3; J gene: TRBJ2-7; CDR3 protein: CAISEATGPEQYF
clone size: NA; V gene: TRBV5-1; J gene: TRBJ2-1; CDR3 protein: CASSFPRGLGDEQFF
clone size: NA; V gene: TRBV2; J gene: TRBJ1-6; CDR3 protein: CASQEAGVNSPLHF
clone size: NA; V gene: TRBV5-1; J gene: TRBJ1-1; CDR3 protein: CASSFTALNTEAFF
clone size: NA; V gene: TRBV29-1; J gene: TRBJ2-5; CDR3 protein: CSVVRGQETQYF
clone size: NA; V gene: TRBV9; J gene: TRBJ1-2; CDR3 protein: CASSTGGQGGGYTF
clone size: NA; V gene: TRBV4-3; J gene: TRBJ2-3; CDR3 protein: CASSLGTSVSTDTQYF
clone size: NA; V gene: TRBV20-1; J gene: TRBJ2-1; CDR3 protein: CSASFLGLSNEQFF
clone size: NA; V gene: TRBV30; J gene: TRBJ1-1; CDR3 protein: CAWRTGGTEAFF
clone size: NA; V gene: TRBV20-1; J gene: TRBJ1-2; CDR3 protein: CSAGTDYGYTF
clone size: NA; V gene: TRBV18; J gene: TRBJ1-2; CDR3 protein: CASSPTGDANYGYTF
clone size: NA; V gene: TRBV5-1; J gene: TRBJ2-7; CDR3 protein: CASSLGGQGADEQYF
clone size: NA; V gene: TRBV25-1; J gene: TRBJ2-7; CDR3 protein: CATHEDRSYEQYF
clone size: NA; V gene: TRBV11-3; J gene: TRBJ2-1; CDR3 protein: CASSSYGSGGTNEQFF
clone size: NA; V gene: TRBV19; J gene: TRBJ1-2; CDR3 protein: CASSEGQDIYYGYTF
clone size: NA; V gene: TRBV27; J gene: TRBJ1-1; CDR3 protein: CASSLGLGDEAFF
clone size: NA; V gene: TRBV3-1/TRBV3-2; J gene: TRBJ1-3; CDR3 protein: CASSQGSIRTGRSGNTIYF
clone size: NA; V gene: TRBV18; J gene: TRBJ2-2; CDR3 protein: CASSPVSSGSAGELFF
clone size: NA; V gene: TRBV7-2; J gene: TRBJ2-1; CDR3 protein: CASSSPQGSYNEQFF
clone size: NA; V gene: TRBV7-6; J gene: TRBJ2-1; CDR3 protein: CASSLGGPNYNEQFF
clone size: NA; V gene: TRBV3-1/TRBV3-2; J gene: TRBJ1-2; CDR3 protein: CATQQGPGYTF
clone size: NA; V gene: TRBV2; J gene: TRBJ1-1; CDR3 protein: CASRRDRGMTEAFF
clone size: NA; V gene: TRBV5-6; J gene: TRBJ2-1; CDR3 protein: CASSLVAGIPYNEQFF
clone size: NA; V gene: TRBV30; J gene: TRBJ1-5; CDR3 protein: CAWSDQNSGNQPQHF
clone size: NA; V gene: TRBV7-6; J gene: TRBJ1-1; CDR3 protein: CASSLNDPAGNTEAFF
clone size: NA; V gene: TRBV5-1; J gene: TRBJ2-1; CDR3 protein: CASSLESTGASEQFF
clone size: NA; V gene: TRBV5-6; J gene: TRBJ2-1; CDR3 protein: CASSLIRAAYNEQFF
clone size: NA; V gene: TRBV11-2; J gene: TRBJ1-1; CDR3 protein: CASSTTKPEAFF
clone size: NA; V gene: TRBV25-1; J gene: TRBJ2-1; CDR3 protein: CASRPLAGQTNEQFF
clone size: once; V gene: TRBV27; J gene: TRBJ1-2; CDR3 protein: CASSLSDRGYGYTF
clone size: few; V gene: TRBV19; J gene: TRBJ1-2; CDR3 protein: CASRLDRRPTNYGYTF
clone size: once; V gene: TRBV9; J gene: TRBJ2-2; CDR3 protein: CASSVRGTGGKFAGELFF
clone size: once; V gene: TRBV15; J gene: TRBJ2-5; CDR3 protein: CATRGSQETQYF
clone size: once; V gene: TRBV7-9; J gene: TRBJ1-2; CDR3 protein: CASSLPGWGYTF
clone size: NA; V gene: TRBV30; J gene: TRBJ1-1; CDR3 protein: CAWRERDRAVTEAFF